This TCR beta chain came from a study of cytomegalovirus exposure and HLA in healthy donors. Study observations and caveats: V segments that were indistinguishable, TRBV6-2 and TRBV6-3 among them, were omitted from analysis. Donors belonging to an Asian-associated ancestry cluster reportedly showed fewer N-insertions in productive TCRs than the approximately 690-donor mean, according to what a later analysis found. An analysis done earlier found most TCR beta V segments productive about 87% or about 30% of the time. In a later analysis, HLA-associated beta chains showed higher expansion and lower generation probabilities than comparable chains.

The PCR contained 60 Vbeta and 13 Jbeta primers. The table came from immunoSEQ multiplex PCR; TCRdb's copy has only in-frame clones and leaves some out. The sample holds over 150,000 clones, roughly 80% seen once. In the case of this clone: Its antigen is not known.

Deletions cut 4 bases from V and 0 bases from J, with 15 bases between. Germline V gene sequence: CDR1 ENHRY, CDR2 SYGVKD. The CDR3 totals 17 residues. The origin of this receptor is a woman in her 40s in good health and CMV-seronegative. The V and J genes are TRBV10-3 and TRBJ1-4; D might be TRBD1 (6 bases). The sequenced sample consisted of PBMCs. As DNA, the CDR3 is TGTGCCATCAGTGGGGGACAACTAAACGCAACTAATGAAAAACTGTTTTTT. The encoded protein is CAISGGQLNATNEKLFF.